This TCR beta chain was recovered during a study of Ad26.COV2.S vaccination and SARS-CoV-2 variants. Study information: COV1001, an Ad26.COV2.S trial, supplied this vaccine-arm donor. In the study, Ad26.COV2.S was injected intramuscularly once, or twice 56 days apart.

The treatment: some 20 received Ad26.COV2.S at low or high dose, single or two shots; about 5 received placebo; per-sample allocation not given. Samples analyzed were those drawn on day 63 after the first vaccine or placebo injection. Assay used: immunoSEQ multiplex PCR; TCRdb lists only in-frame clones, some missing. The data show about 320,000 clones, roughly 90% seen once. The CDR3 contains 19 residues. Germline CDR1 is SGHTA and CDR2 is FQGNSA. The V and J ends lost 1 base and 4 bases respectively, with 20 bases between them. The sequence was obtained from a person between 18 and 59 years old who received the Ad26.COV2.S COVID-19 vaccine or a placebo. The chain carries TRBV7-2 and TRBJ1-6; unclear D gene. Sequences were derived from peripheral blood, sampled in a trial of Ad26.COV2.S vaccine versus placebo. CDR3 loop: CASSLVWEWTGVYNSPLHF. The CDR3 DNA reads TGTGCCAGCAGCTTAGTATGGGAATGGACTGGCGTTTATAATTCACCCCTCCACTTT.